This entry lists 5 T cell receptor beta chains sequenced from one sample in a study of patients and donors after allogeneic stem cell transplantation. In TCRdb, the RT-PCR reads were re-called with MiXCR into one record per CDR3 protein. Of over 350,000 distinct CDR3 sequences listed, 16% are singletons. Material for sequencing was blood, either unsorted or a sorted T cell fraction (not recorded which). These receptors were taken from a human donor who was either an allogeneic HSCT recipient or a stem cell or donor lymphocyte infusion donor (not recorded which). It is not recorded whose cells these are; they may come from a transplant donor.

In its sample, this clonotype was seen a few times. The chain couples TRBV7-2 to TRBJ2-3; D may be TRBD2 (7 bases). Trimming stripped 5 bases from V and 6 bases from J, with 15 bases between. The CDR3 contains 14 residues. Looked up from germline, CDR1 is SGHTA and CDR2 is FQGNSA. The chain's CDR3 is CASSALGGLDTQYF. As DNA, the CDR3 is TGTGCCAGCAGCGCTTTGGGGGGGCTGGATACGCAGTATTTT.

This clonotype was seen a handful of times. The chain carries TRBV7-2 and TRBJ1-3; D is unresolved. CDR1 and CDR2 (germline): SGHTA, FQGNSA. The CDR3 is made up of 15 amino acids. Trimming left V 1 base short and J 3 bases short, with 10 bases between. The CDR3 protein is CASSLVLLGGNTIYF. For the CDR3, the DNA is TGTGCCAGCAGCTTAGTACTGCTAGGTGGAAACACCATATATTTT.

The chain couples TRBV5-1 to TRBJ2-3; weak D call: TRBD2 (5 bases). Germline V lookup: CDR1 SGHRS, CDR2 YFSETQ. Trimming took 1 base from V and 6 from J, leaving 15 bases between them. The length of the CDR3 is 15 residues. The CDR3 coding sequence is TGCGCCAGCAGCTTGAGAGCGGTTCGAGAGGATACGCAGTATTTT. Amino acid sequence: CASSLRAVREDTQYF. Based on the CDR3 plus reference TRBV5-1 and TRBJ2-3, the full variable domain is KAGVTQTPRYLIKTRGQQVTLSCSPISGHRSVSWYQQTPGQGLQFLFEYFSETQRNKGNFPGRFSGRQFSNSRSEMNVSTLELGDSALYLCASSLRAVREDTQYFGPGTRLTVL.

This clonotype has just a few counts. This chain uses TRBV12-3 or TRBV12-4 with TRBJ1-1; 8 positions match TRBD1. The V gene end was trimmed by 3 bases and the J gene end by 4 bases; junction bases not matched to a gene: 10. This CDR3 spans 16 amino acids. The CDR3 bases are TGTGCCAGCAGTTTGAGGCAGGGGGCGGCTGGCACTGAAGCTTTCTTT. Translation: CASSLRQGAAGTEAFF.

The chain couples TRBV20-1 to TRBJ1-5; 8 nucleotides match TRBD1. The CDR3 loop spans 15 amino acids. Per the germline V gene, CDR1 is DFQATT and CDR2 is SNEGSKA (reference sequence). The ends lost 1 base at V and 2 bases at J; junction bases unmatched: 4. The CDR3 spells CSARGTGRGNQPQHF. Here the CDR3 DNA reads TGCAGTGCTAGAGGGACAGGGAGAGGCAATCAGCCCCAGCATTTT.